Sequencing of this TCR beta chain was carried out in a study of blood T cell repertoires in COVID-19. Study details: Researchers got acute and convalescent COVID-19 samples from the United States, Italy and Spain. T cells, B-cell-depleted T cells, or PBMCs provided the cDNA or gDNA that served as material.

The authors' processing: Reference gene primer amplification in the assay estimated nucleated cell counts. Method: immunoSEQ multiplex PCR; TCRdb's copy keeps in-frame clones and lacks some. That table supplies the V and J calls and clone size; D and trimming were determined from the DNA. The repertoire holds approximately 150,000 clones, with roughly 77% as singletons. This CDR3 spans 19 amino acids. With 7 bases clipped from V and 5 bases from J, the junction kept 21 bases outside the gene matches. The V gene's germline CDR1 is SGHTA and CDR2 FQGNSA. The clonotype originates from a human donor in a cohort sampled during active COVID-19. The chain carries TRBV7-2 and TRBJ2-3; 10 bases match TRBD2. Specimen: peripheral blood. CDR3 in amino acids: CASTQTWLFSGGLGDTQYF. Written as DNA, the CDR3 is TGTGCCAGCACTCAAACGTGGTTGTTTAGCGGGGGGTTAGGAGATACGCAGTATTTT. Using reference TRBV7-2 and TRBJ2-3 for the parts outside the CDR3, the full variable domain is GAGVSQSPSNKVTEKGKDVELRCDPISGHTALYWYRQSLGQGLEFLIYFQGNSAPDKSGLPSDRFSAERTGGSVSTLTIQRTQQEDSAVYLCASTQTWLFSGGLGDTQYFGPGTRLTVL.